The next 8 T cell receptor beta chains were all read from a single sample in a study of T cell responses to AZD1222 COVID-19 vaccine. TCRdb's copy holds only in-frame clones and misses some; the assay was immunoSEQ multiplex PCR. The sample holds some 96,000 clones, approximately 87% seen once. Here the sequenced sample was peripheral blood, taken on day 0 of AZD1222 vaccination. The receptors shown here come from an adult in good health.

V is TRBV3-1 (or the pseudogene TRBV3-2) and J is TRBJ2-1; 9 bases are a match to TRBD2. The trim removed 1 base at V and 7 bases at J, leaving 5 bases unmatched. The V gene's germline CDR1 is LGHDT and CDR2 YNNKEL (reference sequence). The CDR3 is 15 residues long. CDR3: CASSQGAGGPNEQFF. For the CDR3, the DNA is TGTGCCAGCAGCCAAGGGGCGGGGGGGCCTAATGAGCAGTTCTTC.

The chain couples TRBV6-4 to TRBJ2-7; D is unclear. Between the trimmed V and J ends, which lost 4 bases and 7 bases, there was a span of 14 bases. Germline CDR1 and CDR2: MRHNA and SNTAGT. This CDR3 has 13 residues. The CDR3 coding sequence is TGTGCCAGCAGTGTAAGGGCCTGGCGGGAGCAGTACTTC. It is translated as CASSVRAWREQYF.

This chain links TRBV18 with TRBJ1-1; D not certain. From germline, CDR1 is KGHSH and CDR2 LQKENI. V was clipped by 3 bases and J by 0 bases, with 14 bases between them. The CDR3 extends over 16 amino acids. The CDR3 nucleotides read TGTGCCAGCTCACCGGTTTCTTCGACGGTGAACACTGAAGCTTTCTTT. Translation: CASSPVSSTVNTEAFF.

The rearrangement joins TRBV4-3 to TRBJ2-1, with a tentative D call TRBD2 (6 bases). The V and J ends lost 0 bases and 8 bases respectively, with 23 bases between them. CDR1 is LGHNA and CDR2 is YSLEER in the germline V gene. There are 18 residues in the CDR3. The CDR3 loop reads CASSQDSPGTPLVHEQFF. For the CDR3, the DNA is TGCGCCAGCAGCCAAGATTCCCCCGGGACTCCGCTCGTTCATGAGCAGTTCTTC.

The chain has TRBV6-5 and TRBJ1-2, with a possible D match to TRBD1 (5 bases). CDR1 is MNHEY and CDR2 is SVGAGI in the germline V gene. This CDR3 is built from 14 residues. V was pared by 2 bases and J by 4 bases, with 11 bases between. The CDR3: CASSYGAAPYGYTF. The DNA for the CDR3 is TGTGCCAGCAGTTACGGGGCAGCTCCCTATGGCTACACCTTC.

CDR3 DNA sequence: TGCGCCAGCAGCTCAACAGGGTTTACTGGAAACACCATATATTTT. Protein sequence: CASSSTGFTGNTIYF. V is TRBV5-1 and J is TRBJ1-3, with TRBD1 as a possible D gene (6 bases). Germline assignment: CDR1 SGHRS and CDR2 YFSETQ. The CDR3 contains 15 residues. The V and J ends lost 3 bases and 2 bases respectively, with 12 bases between them.

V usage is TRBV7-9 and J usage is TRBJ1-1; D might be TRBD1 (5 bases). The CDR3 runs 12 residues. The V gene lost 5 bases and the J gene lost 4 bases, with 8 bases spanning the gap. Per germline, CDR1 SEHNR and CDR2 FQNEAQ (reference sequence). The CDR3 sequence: CASSHGTTEAFF. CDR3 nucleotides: TGTGCCAGCAGCCACGGGACCACTGAAGCTTTCTTT.

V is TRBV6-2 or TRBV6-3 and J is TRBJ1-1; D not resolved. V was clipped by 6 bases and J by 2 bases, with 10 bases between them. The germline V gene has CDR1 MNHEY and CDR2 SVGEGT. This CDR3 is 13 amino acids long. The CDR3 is CASSPQINTEAFF. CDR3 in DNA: TGTGCCAGCAGCCCCCAAATTAACACTGAAGCTTTCTTT.